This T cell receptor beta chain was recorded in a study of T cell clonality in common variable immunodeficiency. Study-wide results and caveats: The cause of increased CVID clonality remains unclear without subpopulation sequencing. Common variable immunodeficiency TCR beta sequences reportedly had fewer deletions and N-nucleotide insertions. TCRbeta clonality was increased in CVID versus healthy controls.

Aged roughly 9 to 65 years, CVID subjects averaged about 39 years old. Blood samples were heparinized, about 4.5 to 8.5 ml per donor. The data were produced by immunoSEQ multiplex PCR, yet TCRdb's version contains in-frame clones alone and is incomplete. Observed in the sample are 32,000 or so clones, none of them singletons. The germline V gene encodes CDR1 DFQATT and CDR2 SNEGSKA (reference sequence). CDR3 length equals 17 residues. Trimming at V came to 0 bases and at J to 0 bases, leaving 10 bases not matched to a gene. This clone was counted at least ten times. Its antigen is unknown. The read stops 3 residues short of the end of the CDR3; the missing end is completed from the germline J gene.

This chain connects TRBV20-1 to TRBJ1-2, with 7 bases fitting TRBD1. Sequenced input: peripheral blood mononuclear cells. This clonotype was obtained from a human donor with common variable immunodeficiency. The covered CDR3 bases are TGCAGTGCTAGAGATCCAAAAGGACAGGTACCTAACTATGGC. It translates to CSARDPKGQVPNYG. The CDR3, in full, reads CSARDPKGQVPNYGYTF.